The source of this TCR beta chain is a study of neoadjuvant anti-PD-1 for oral cavity cancer. This CDR3 is built from 15 residues. In germline, CDR1 is SGHAT, CDR2 FQNNGV. Trimming cost V 3 bases and J 5 bases, with 16 bases left between them. Profiled with immunoSEQ multiplex PCR; TCRdb holds only in-frame clones, not every one. This sample yields some 6,900 clones, of which roughly three quarters are seen a single time; approximately 3.4% belongs to the top ten. The material sequenced was PBMCs, taken before nivolumab (anti-PD-1) treatment. V gene TRBV11-2 combines with J gene TRBJ2-5; D is undetermined. This receptor was identified in a person aged 35 to 85 with oral cavity squamous cell carcinoma. DNA for the CDR3: TGTGCCAGCAGCTTCCCCAGGAGTGGTAGGGAGACCCAGTACTTC. Amino acids: CASSFPRSGRETQYF.